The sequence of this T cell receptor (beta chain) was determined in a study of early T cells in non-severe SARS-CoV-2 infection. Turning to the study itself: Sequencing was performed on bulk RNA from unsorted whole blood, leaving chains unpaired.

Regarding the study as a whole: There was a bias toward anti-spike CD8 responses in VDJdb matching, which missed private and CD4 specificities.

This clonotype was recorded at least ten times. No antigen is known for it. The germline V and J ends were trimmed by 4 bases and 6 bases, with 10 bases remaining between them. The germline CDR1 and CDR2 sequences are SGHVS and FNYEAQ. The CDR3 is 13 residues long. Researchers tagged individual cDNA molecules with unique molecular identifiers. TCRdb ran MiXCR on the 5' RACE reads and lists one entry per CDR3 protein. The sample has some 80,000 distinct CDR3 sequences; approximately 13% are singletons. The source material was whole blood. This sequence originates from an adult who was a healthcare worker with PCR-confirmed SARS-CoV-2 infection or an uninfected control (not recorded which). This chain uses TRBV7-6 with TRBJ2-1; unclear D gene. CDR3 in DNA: TGTGCCAGCAGCTGGCGACTCGGCAATGAGCAGTTCTTC. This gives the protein CASSWRLGNEQFF.